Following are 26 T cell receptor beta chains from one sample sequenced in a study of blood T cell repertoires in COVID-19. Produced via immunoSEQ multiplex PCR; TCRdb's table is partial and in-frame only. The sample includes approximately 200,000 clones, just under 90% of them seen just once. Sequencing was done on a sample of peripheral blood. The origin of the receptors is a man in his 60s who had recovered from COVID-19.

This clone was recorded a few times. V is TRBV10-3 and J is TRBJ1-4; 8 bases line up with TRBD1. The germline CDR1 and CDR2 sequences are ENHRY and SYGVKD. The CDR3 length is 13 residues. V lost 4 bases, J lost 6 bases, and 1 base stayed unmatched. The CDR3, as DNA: TGTGCCATCAGTGCAGGGGGCTATGAAAAACTGTTTTTT. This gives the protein CAISAGGYEKLFF.

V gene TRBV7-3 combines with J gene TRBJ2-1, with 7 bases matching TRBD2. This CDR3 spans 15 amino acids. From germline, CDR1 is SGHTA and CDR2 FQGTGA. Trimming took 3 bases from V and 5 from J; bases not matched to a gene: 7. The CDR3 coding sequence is TGTGCCAGCAGCTTTGCTAGCGGAGTTAACAATGAGCAGTTCTTC. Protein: CASSFASGVNNEQFF. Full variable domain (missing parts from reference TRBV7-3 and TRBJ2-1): GAGVSQTPSNKVTEKGKYVELRCDPISGHTALYWYRQSLGQGPEFLIYFQGTGAADDSGLPNDRFFAVRPEGSVSTLKIQRTERGDSAVYLCASSFASGVNNEQFFGPGTRLTVL.

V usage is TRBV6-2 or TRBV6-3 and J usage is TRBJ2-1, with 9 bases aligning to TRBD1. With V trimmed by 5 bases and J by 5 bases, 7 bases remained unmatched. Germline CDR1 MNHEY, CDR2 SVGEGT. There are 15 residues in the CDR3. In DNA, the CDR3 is TGTGCCAGCAGTCGACAGGGGGAGACCAACAATGAGCAGTTCTTC. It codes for CASSRQGETNNEQFF.

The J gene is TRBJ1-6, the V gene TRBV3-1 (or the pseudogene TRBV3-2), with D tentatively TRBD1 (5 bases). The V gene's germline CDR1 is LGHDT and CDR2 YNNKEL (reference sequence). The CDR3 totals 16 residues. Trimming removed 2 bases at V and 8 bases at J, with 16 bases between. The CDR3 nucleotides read TGTGCCAGCAGCCAAAGGGGATTTTACGGTGATTCACCCCTCCACTTT. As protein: CASSQRGFYGDSPLHF.

CDR3 loop: CSVASGSGGTQYF. In DNA, the CDR3 is TGCAGCGTTGCATCGGGGTCGGGGGGGACCCAGTACTTC. J is TRBJ2-5 and V is TRBV29-1; 7 bases line up with TRBD2. V lost 4 bases to trimming and J lost 7 bases; unmatched junction nucleotides: 9. The CDR3 has 13 amino acids. Germline-derived CDR1 and CDR2 are SQVTM and ANQGSEA.

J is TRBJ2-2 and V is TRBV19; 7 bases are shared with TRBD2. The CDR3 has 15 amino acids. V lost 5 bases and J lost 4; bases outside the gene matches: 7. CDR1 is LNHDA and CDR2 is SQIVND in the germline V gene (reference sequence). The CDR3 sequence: CASSAGVRGTGELFF. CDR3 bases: TGTGCCAGTAGTGCGGGAGTTCGGGGCACCGGGGAGCTGTTTTTT.

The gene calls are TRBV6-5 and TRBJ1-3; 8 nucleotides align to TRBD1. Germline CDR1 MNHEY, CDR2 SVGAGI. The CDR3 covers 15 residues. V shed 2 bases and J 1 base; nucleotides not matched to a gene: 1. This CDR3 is CASSYQGASGNTIYF. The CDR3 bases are TGTGCCAGCAGTTACCAGGGGGCGTCTGGAAACACCATATATTTT.

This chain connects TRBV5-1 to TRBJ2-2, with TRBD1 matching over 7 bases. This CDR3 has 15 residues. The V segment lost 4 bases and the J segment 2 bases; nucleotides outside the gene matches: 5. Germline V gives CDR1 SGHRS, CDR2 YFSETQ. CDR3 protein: CASSPGTDNTGELFF. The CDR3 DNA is TGCGCCAGCAGCCCCGGGACAGACAACACCGGGGAGCTGTTTTTT.

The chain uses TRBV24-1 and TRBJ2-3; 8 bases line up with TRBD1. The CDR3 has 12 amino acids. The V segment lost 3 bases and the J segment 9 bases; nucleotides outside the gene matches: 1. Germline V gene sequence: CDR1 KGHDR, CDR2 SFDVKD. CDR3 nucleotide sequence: TGTGCCACCAGTGATGGGACAGGAACGCAGTATTTT. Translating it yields CATSDGTGTQYF.

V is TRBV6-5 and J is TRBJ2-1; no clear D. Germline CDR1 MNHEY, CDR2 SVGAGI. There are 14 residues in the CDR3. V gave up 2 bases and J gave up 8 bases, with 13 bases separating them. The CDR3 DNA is TGTGCCAGCAGTTACATGCTAGTTGGCTATGAGCAGTTCTTC. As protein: CASSYMLVGYEQFF.

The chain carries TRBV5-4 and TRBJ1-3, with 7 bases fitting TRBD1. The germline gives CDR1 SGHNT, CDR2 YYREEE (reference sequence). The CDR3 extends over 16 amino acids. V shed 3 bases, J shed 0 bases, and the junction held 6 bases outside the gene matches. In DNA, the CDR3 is TGTGCCAGCAGCTACGGACAGGCGGGCTCTGGAAACACCATATATTTT. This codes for CASSYGQAGSGNTIYF.

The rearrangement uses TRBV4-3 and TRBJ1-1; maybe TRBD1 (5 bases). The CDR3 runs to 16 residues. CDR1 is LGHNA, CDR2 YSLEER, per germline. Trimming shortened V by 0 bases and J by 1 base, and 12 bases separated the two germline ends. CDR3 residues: CASSQDSTGGNTEAFF. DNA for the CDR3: TGCGCCAGCAGCCAAGATTCCACGGGGGGGAACACTGAAGCTTTCTTT.

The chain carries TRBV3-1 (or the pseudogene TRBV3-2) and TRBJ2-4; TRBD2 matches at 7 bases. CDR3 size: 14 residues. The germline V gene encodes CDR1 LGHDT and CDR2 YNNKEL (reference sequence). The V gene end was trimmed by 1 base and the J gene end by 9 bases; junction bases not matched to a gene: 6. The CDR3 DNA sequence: TGTGCCAGCAGCCAAGGCGGGGGTGGACGCATTCAGTACTTC. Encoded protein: CASSQGGGGRIQYF.

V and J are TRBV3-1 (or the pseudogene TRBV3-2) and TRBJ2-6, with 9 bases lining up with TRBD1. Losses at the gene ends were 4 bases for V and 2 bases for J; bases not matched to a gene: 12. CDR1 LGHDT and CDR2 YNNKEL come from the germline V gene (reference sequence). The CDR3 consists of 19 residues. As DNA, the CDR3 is TGTGCCAGCAGCCTACCCTGGGGACAGGGTGGCGCTGGGGCCAACGTCCTGACTTTC. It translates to CASSLPWGQGGAGANVLTF.

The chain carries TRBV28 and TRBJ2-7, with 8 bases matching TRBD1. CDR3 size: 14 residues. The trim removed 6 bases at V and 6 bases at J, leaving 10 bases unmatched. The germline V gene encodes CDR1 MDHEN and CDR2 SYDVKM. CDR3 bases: TGTGCCAGCAGAATGACAGGGGCTAACCTCGAGCAGTACTTC. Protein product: CASRMTGANLEQYF.

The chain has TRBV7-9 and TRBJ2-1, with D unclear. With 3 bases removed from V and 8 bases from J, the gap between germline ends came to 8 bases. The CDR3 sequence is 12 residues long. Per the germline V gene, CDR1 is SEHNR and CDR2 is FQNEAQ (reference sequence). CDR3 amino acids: CASSFVADEQFF. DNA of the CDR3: TGTGCCAGCAGCTTCGTGGCGGATGAGCAGTTCTTC.

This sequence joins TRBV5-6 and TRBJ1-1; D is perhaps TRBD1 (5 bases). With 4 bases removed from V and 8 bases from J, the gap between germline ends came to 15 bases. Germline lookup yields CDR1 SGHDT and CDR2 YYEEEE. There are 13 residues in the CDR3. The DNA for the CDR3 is TGTGCCAGCAGCCCAGGGCCGGGGAGGGAAGCTTTCTTT. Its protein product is CASSPGPGREAFF.

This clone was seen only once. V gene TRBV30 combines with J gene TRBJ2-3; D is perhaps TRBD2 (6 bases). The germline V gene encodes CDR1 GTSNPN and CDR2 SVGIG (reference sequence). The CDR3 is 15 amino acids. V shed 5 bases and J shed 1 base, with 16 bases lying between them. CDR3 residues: CAWGVVGGGTDTQYF. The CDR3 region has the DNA TGTGCCTGGGGGGTAGTGGGGGGAGGCACAGATACGCAGTATTTT.

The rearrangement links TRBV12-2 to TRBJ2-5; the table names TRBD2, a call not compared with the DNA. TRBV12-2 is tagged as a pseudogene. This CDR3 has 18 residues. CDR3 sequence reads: CASRVRGGVRHLQETQYF. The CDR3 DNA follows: TGTGCAAGTCGCGTCCGGGGTGGGGTGAGACACCTCCAAGAGACCCAGTACTTC.

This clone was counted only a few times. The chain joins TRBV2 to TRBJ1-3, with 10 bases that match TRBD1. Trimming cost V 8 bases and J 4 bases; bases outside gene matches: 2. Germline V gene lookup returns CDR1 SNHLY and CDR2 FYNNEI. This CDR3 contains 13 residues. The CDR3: CASDRGPGNTIYF. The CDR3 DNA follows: TGTGCCAGCGACAGGGGGCCCGGAAACACCATATATTTT.

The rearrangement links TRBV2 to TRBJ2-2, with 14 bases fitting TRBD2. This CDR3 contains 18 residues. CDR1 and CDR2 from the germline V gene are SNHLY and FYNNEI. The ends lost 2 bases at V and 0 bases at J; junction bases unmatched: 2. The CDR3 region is CASSELGLAGANTGELFF. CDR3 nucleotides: TGTGCCAGCAGTGAATTGGGACTAGCGGGGGCGAACACCGGGGAGCTGTTTTTT.

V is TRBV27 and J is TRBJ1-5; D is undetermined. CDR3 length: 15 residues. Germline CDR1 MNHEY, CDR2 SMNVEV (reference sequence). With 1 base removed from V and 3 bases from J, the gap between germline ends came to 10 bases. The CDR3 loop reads CASSLFGDFNQPQHF. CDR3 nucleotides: TGTGCCAGCAGTTTATTCGGAGACTTCAATCAGCCCCAGCATTTT.

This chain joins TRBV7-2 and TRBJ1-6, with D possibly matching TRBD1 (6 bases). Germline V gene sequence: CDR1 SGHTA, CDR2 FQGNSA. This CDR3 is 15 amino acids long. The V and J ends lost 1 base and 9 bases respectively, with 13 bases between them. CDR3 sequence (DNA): TGTGCCAGCAGCTTAGATCAGCTCAGGGGTTCACCCCTCCACTTT. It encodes CASSLDQLRGSPLHF.

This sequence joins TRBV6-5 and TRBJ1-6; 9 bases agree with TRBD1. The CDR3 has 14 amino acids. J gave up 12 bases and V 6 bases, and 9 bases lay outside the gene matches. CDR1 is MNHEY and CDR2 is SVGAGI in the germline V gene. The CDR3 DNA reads TGTGCCAGCAGAAGGGACAGGGTCCGACTACCCCTCCACTTT. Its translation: CASRRDRVRLPLHF.

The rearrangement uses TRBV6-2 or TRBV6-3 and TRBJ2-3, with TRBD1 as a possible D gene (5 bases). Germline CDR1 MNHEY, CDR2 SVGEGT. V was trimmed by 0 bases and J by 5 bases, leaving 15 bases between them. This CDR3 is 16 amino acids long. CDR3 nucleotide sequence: TGTGCCAGCAGTTACTCGATGTTGGCTACAGGAGATACGCAGTATTTT. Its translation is CASSYSMLATGDTQYF.

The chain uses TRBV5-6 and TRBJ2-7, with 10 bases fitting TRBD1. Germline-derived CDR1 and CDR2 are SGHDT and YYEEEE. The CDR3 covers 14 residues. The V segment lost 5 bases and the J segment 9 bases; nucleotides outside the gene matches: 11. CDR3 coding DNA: TGTGCCAGCAGTTCGGACGGGACAGGGGCACGGCAGTACTTC. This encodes CASSSDGTGARQYF. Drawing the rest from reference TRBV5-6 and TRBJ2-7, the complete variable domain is DAGVTQSPTHLIKTRGQQVTLRCSPKSGHDTVSWYQQALGQGPQFIFQYYEEEERQRGNFPDRFSGHQFPNYSSELNVNALLLGDSALYLCASSSDGTGARQYFGPGTRLTVT.